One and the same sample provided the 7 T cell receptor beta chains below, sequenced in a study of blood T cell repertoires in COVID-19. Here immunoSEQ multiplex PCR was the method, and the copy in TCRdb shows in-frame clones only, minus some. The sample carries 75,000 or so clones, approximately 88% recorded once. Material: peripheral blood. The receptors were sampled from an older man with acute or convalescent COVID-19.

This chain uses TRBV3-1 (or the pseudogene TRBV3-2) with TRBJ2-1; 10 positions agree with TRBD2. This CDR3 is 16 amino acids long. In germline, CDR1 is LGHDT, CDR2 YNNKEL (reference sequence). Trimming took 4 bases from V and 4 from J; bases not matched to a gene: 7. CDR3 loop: CASSPPTSGRYNEQFF. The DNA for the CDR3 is TGTGCCAGCAGCCCCCCGACTAGCGGGCGTTACAATGAGCAGTTCTTC.

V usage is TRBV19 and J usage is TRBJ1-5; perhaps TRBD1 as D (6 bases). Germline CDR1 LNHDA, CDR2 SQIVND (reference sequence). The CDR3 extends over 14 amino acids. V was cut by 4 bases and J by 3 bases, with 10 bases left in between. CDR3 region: CASSTQGNNQPQHF. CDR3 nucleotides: TGTGCCAGTAGTACACAGGGAAACAATCAGCCCCAGCATTTT.

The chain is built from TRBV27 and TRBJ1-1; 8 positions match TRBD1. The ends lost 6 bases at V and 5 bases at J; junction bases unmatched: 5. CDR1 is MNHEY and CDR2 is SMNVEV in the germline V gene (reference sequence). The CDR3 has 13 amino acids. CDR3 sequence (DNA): TGTGCCAGCAGGAAAGACAGGGGTACTGAAGCTTTCTTT. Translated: CASRKDRGTEAFF.

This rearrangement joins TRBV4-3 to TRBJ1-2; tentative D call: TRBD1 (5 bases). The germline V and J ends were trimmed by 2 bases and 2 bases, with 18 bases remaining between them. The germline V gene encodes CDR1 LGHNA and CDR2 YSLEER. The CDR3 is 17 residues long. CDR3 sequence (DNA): TGCGCCAGCAGCCAAATGATCGGGACGGACTACAACTATGGCTACACCTTC. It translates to CASSQMIGTDYNYGYTF.

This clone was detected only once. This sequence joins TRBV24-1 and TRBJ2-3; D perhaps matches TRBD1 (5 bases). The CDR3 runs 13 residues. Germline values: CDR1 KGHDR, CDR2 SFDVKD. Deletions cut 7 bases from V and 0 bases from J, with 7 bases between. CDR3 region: CATRGRSTDTQYF. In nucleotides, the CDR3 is TGTGCCACCAGGGGGCGTAGCACAGATACGCAGTATTTT.

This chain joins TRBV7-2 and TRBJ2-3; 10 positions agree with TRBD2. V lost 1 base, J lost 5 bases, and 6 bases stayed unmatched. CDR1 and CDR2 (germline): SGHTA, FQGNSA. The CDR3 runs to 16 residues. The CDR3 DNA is TGTGCCAGCAGCTTAGACCCAGCGGGGGGGCAAGATACGCAGTATTTT. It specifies CASSLDPAGGQDTQYF.

Here the CDR3 reads CASSFGESSSYEQYF. The DNA of the CDR3 is TGCGCCAGCAGCTTTGGGGAGAGTAGCTCCTACGAGCAGTACTTC. This chain links TRBV4-1 with TRBJ2-7; tentatively, D is TRBD2 (5 bases). V was clipped by 5 bases and J by 0 bases, with 14 bases between them. Germline V gene data show CDR1 as MGHRA and CDR2 as YSYEKL. The CDR3 covers 15 residues.